This T cell receptor beta chain emerged from a study of tumor and adjacent non-tumor tissue in lung cancer. Study in general: Around 4 million productive TCRbeta reads were obtained per sample on average. Study findings and constraints: Compared with tumor, normal lung showed significantly lower TCR diversity. In normal lung, the top 100 clones were significantly more dominant than in tumor.

TCRbeta libraries were built with three rounds of nested PCR, modified from ARM-PCR. TCRdb analysed the multiplex PCR reads with MiXCR anew, one entry per CDR3 protein. The data contain under 250,000 distinct CDR3 sequences, roughly 70% of them seen just once; the ten biggest clones take up 25%. This CDR3 region has 15 residues. Germline V gene lookup returns CDR1 SGHNT and CDR2 YENEEA. No cell sorting was done before RNA was extracted from the tissue. As to this clonotype: Its antigen is unidentified. Its ends do not fully match the called genes, so a read error is possible.

V usage is TRBV11-3 and J usage is TRBJ1-6; no definite D call. This sequence originates from a man aged 60-69 years with non-small cell lung cancer. The sequencing input was lung tumor tissue. For the CDR3, the DNA is TGTGCCAGCAGGCCAGCTATGGGGATTGATCCACCCCTTCACTTT. Its translation is CASRPAMGIDPPLHF.